The 21 T cell receptor beta chains presented below share a single source sample, sequenced in a study of OX40 agonist ivuxolimab in advanced cancers. Generated by immunoSEQ multiplex PCR, the TCRdb table keeps only in-frame clones and is missing some. Here the sample spans 45,000 to 65,000 clones, about 81% being singletons. Source: CD4+ or CD8+ T cells sorted from blood, taken in a trial of the OX40 agonist ivuxolimab. All receptors derive from an adult with an advanced solid tumor such as melanoma, head and neck, liver or kidney cancer.

The chain carries TRBV12-5 and TRBJ2-5; the D gene could be TRBD1 or TRBD2 (5 bases each). The V gene's germline CDR1 is LGHNT and CDR2 FRNRAP. CDR3 size: 15 residues. Trimming removed 4 bases at V and 2 bases at J, with 14 bases between. The CDR3 sequence: CASGSTPGPQETQYF. The CDR3 coding sequence is TGTGCTAGTGGTTCTACCCCGGGACCGCAAGAGACCCAGTACTTC.

The gene calls are TRBV5-1 and TRBJ2-1; TRBD2 matches 10 bases. Per germline, CDR1 SGHRS and CDR2 YFSETQ. V dropped 3 bases and J dropped 7; count of bases not matched to a gene: 7. This CDR3 spans 15 amino acids. CDR3 residues: CASSSLAGGENEQFF. The CDR3 DNA is TGCGCCAGCAGCTCCTTAGCGGGGGGTGAAAATGAGCAGTTCTTC. Full variable domain (missing parts from reference TRBV5-1 and TRBJ2-1): KAGVTQTPRYLIKTRGQQVTLSCSPISGHRSVSWYQQTPGQGLQFLFEYFSETQRNKGNFPGRFSGRQFSNSRSEMNVSTLELGDSALYLCASSSLAGGENEQFFGPGTRLTVL.

This clone was counted between two and nine times. This chain's CDR3 is CASSQGGSTYEQYF. CDR3 DNA: TGCGCCAGCAGCCAAGGAGGGAGTACCTACGAGCAGTACTTC. The V call is TRBV4-1, the J call TRBJ2-7, with D possibly matching TRBD2 (5 bases). The CDR3 covers 14 residues. Per the germline V gene, CDR1 is MGHRA and CDR2 is YSYEKL. The V and J ends lost 1 base and 2 bases respectively, with 9 bases between them.

This chain uses TRBV11-2 with TRBJ1-1, with D maybe TRBD1 (5 bases). The CDR3 is 13 residues long. The germline V gene encodes CDR1 SGHAT and CDR2 FQNNGV. Trimming stripped 7 bases from V and 5 bases from J, with 14 bases between. The CDR3 sequence is CASNSGSWTEAFF. The DNA for the CDR3 is TGTGCCAGCAACTCAGGGTCTTGGACTGAAGCTTTCTTT.

The V and J genes are TRBV11-3 and TRBJ1-6; unclear D gene. The germline CDR1 and CDR2 sequences are SGHNT and YENEEA. This CDR3 contains 17 residues. Between the trimmed V and J ends, which lost 5 bases and 7 bases, there was a span of 21 bases. For the CDR3, the DNA is TGTGCCAGCAGCCGAGTCACGACTAGACGAGGCAATTCACCCCTCCACTTT. The encoded protein is CASSRVTTRRGNSPLHF.

J is TRBJ1-1 and V is TRBV6-6, with unresolved D. The CDR3 contains 14 residues. The V end lost 2 bases, the J end lost 1 base, and 8 bases lay between the germline ends. Per the germline V gene, CDR1 is MNHNY and CDR2 is SVGAGI (reference sequence). The CDR3: CASSYASGNTEAFF. As DNA, the CDR3 is TGTGCCAGCAGTTACGCCAGCGGGAACACTGAAGCTTTCTTT.

This chain connects TRBV7-6 to TRBJ2-1; possibly TRBD1 for D (6 bases). This CDR3 has 18 residues. The V gene lost 1 base and the J gene lost 3 bases, with 19 bases spanning the gap. Germline CDR1 SGHVS, CDR2 FNYEAQ. The CDR3 loop is CASSLGIRGPDGYNEQFF. In nucleotides, the CDR3 is TGTGCCAGCAGCTTAGGTATCAGGGGACCAGACGGCTACAATGAGCAGTTCTTC. Drawing the rest from reference TRBV7-6 and TRBJ2-1, the complete variable domain is GAGVSQSPRYKVTKRGQDVALRCDPISGHVSLYWYRQALGQGPEFLTYFNYEAQQDKSGLPNDRFSAERPEGSISTLTIQRTEQRDSAMYRCASSLGIRGPDGYNEQFFGPGTRLTVL.

The chain links TRBV7-2 to TRBJ2-5; a possible D gene is TRBD1 (6 bases). Germline V gives CDR1 SGHTA, CDR2 FQGNSA. V was trimmed by 3 bases and J by 1 base, leaving 15 bases between them. The CDR3 is 16 residues long. CDR3 coding DNA: TGTGCCAGCAGCTTGTCCGGGACACAAGGCCAAGAGACCCAGTACTTC. It specifies CASSLSGTQGQETQYF. Full variable domain (missing parts from reference TRBV7-2 and TRBJ2-5): GAGVSQSPSNKVTEKGKDVELRCDPISGHTALYWYRQSLGQGLEFLIYFQGNSAPDKSGLPSDRFSAERTGGSVSTLTIQRTQQEDSAVYLCASSLSGTQGQETQYFGPGTRLLVL.

The genes are TRBV20-1 and TRBJ2-5; D remains unclear. The CDR3 is 11 residues long. Trimming cost V 2 bases and J 5 bases, with 6 bases left between them. Germline V CDR1 and CDR2: DFQATT, SNEGSKA (reference sequence). The CDR3 region is CSARRAETQYF. The CDR3 DNA is TGCAGTGCTAGAAGGGCCGAGACCCAGTACTTC.

The rearrangement uses TRBV5-1 and TRBJ1-6, with D uncertain. The CDR3 is 17 amino acids. The germline V gene encodes CDR1 SGHRS and CDR2 YFSETQ. V was trimmed by 0 bases and J by 3 bases, leaving 13 bases between them. CDR3 amino acids: CASSLDPGRGYNSPLHF. The DNA of the CDR3 is TGCGCCAGCAGCTTGGATCCAGGACGTGGCTATAATTCACCCCTCCACTTT.

This clone was recorded a few times. V gene TRBV6-6 combines with J gene TRBJ2-7, with D perhaps matching TRBD1 (5 bases). The CDR3 contains 15 residues. In germline, CDR1 is MNHNY, CDR2 SVGAGI (reference sequence). The V end was cut by 0 bases, the J end by 3 bases, with 12 bases between. CDR3 bases: TGTGCCAGCAGTTACTCCTTAGGGCAGGGCTACGAGCAGTACTTC. Encoded protein: CASSYSLGQGYEQYF.

J is TRBJ2-3 and V is TRBV11-2; 10 bases are a match to TRBD2. V trimming: 1 base; J trimming: 4 bases; junction bases outside the gene matches: 11. The germline V gene has CDR1 SGHAT and CDR2 FQNNGV. CDR3 length equals 18 residues. CDR3 sequence reads: CASSLVMGAGGSPDTQYF. The CDR3 nucleotides are TGTGCCAGCAGCTTAGTTATGGGAGCGGGGGGGTCACCAGATACGCAGTATTTT.

The CDR3 coding sequence is TGCGCCAGCAGTGATTACGCTTTTGGGAACACTGAAGCTTTCTTT. As protein: CASSDYAFGNTEAFF. The chain links TRBV10-1 to TRBJ1-1; no definite D call. Trimming cost V 3 bases and J 1 base, with 12 bases left between them. Germline assignment: CDR1 WNHNN and CDR2 SYGVQD (reference sequence). The CDR3 extends over 15 amino acids.

This clone was recorded only once. The chain recombines TRBV29-1 with TRBJ2-7; 7 positions agree with TRBD1. Per germline, CDR1 SQVTM and CDR2 ANQGSEA. V lost 0 bases, J lost 4 bases, and 12 bases stayed unmatched. There are 16 residues in the CDR3. The CDR3 reads CSVEDVNRGSGYEQYF. CDR3 sequence (DNA): TGCAGCGTTGAAGATGTAAACAGGGGCAGTGGTTACGAGCAGTACTTC.

The gene calls are TRBV6-1 and TRBJ1-6; D might be TRBD1 (6 bases). Germline CDR1 MNHNS, CDR2 SASEGT. Trimming removed 7 bases at V and 9 bases at J, with 16 bases between. The length of the CDR3 is 14 residues. DNA of the CDR3: TGTGCCAGCATCGGGTTTAGGGGGACTTCACCCCTCCACTTT. This encodes CASIGFRGTSPLHF.

This clone was observed once. The V and J genes are TRBV28 and TRBJ2-2; D might be TRBD1 or TRBD2, each matching 5 bases. The V gene lost 5 bases and the J gene lost 6 bases, with 16 bases spanning the gap. Germline V gene lookup returns CDR1 MDHEN and CDR2 SYDVKM. This CDR3 region has 15 residues. The CDR3 loop is CASSPGTGYAGELFF. The CDR3 DNA follows: TGTGCCAGCAGTCCGGGGACCGGATATGCCGGGGAGCTGTTTTTT.

V is TRBV7-6 and J is TRBJ2-3, with TRBD2 identical over 7 bases. With V trimmed by 0 bases and J by 2 bases, 14 bases remained unmatched. The germline V gene encodes CDR1 SGHVS and CDR2 FNYEAQ. CDR3 length equals 19 residues. CDR3 sequence: CASSLAIKGKRGDTDTQYF. The DNA of the CDR3 is TGTGCCAGCAGCTTAGCAATTAAAGGGAAGCGGGGAGACACAGATACGCAGTATTTT.

This clone was detected only once. The rearrangement joins TRBV2 to TRBJ1-5; D is uncertain. The germline CDR1 and CDR2 sequences are SNHLY and FYNNEI. This CDR3 comprises 14 residues. Trimming removed 6 bases at V and 1 base at J, with 10 bases between. In nucleotides, the CDR3 is TGTGCCAGCAGGAGGATGGGGAGCAATCAGCCCCAGCATTTT. Translation: CASRRMGSNQPQHF.

This clone occurred once. The chain couples TRBV13 to TRBJ1-4; tentatively, D is TRBD1 (6 bases). Trimming stripped 2 bases from V and 8 bases from J, with 24 bases between. Germline CDR1 PRHDT, CDR2 FYEKMQ (reference sequence). The CDR3 has 18 residues. DNA for the CDR3: TGTGCCAGCAGCTTAAAAGGGGGAGGCAGCGGGGTTTTCGAAAAACTGTTTTTT. It is translated as CASSLKGGGSGVFEKLFF. The full variable domain, with the rest looked up from reference TRBV13 and TRBJ1-4, is AAGVIQSPRHLIKEKRETATLKCYPIPRHDTVYWYQQGPGQDPQFLISFYEKMQSDKGSIPDRFSAQQFSDYHSELNMSSLELGDSALYFCASSLKGGGSGVFEKLFFGSGTQLSVL.

This clone was seen only once. The V gene is TRBV7-2, the J gene TRBJ1-4, with no clear D. This CDR3 has 13 residues. The V end lost 3 bases, the J end lost 12 bases, and 14 bases lay between the germline ends. CDR1 and CDR2 from the germline V gene are SGHTA and FQGNSA. In nucleotides, the CDR3 is TGTGCCAGCAGCTTTGCAGGCCCAAAGGAACTGTTTTTT. Its translation is CASSFAGPKELFF.

This rearrangement joins TRBV6-6 to TRBJ2-5; 7 bases agree with TRBD2. Germline-derived CDR1 and CDR2 are MNHNY and SVGAGI (reference sequence). J was trimmed by 5 bases and V by 2 bases; bases with no gene match: 5. This CDR3 spans 14 amino acids. CDR3 in amino acids: CASSYTGEGETQYF. The CDR3 DNA reads as TGTGCCAGCAGTTACACGGGGGAGGGTGAGACCCAGTACTTC.